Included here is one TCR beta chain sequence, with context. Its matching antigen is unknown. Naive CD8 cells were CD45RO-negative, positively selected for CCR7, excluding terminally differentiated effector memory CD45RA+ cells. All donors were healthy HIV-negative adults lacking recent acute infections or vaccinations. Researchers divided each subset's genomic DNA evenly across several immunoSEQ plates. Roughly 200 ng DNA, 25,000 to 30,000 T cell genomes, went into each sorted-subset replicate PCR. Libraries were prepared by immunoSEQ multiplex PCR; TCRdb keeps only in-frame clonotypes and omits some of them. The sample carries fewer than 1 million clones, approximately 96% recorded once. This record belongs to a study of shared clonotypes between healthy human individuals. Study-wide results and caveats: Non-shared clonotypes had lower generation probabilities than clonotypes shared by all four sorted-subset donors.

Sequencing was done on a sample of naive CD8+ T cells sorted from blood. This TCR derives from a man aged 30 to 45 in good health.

CDR3: CASSLAGGPHEQYF. The CDR3 region has the DNA TGTGCCAGCAGCTTGGCGGGAGGGCCCCACGAGCAGTACTTC. The rearrangement joins TRBV5-4 to TRBJ2-7, with TRBD2 identical over 8 bases. The CDR3 totals 14 residues. The V gene's germline CDR1 is SGHNT and CDR2 YYREEE (reference sequence). The ends lost 0 bases at V and 5 bases at J; junction bases unmatched: 4.